This T cell receptor (beta chain) was identified during a study of cytotoxic CD8 clonotypes in ibrutinib-treated CLL. Study-level information: Of the patients, 11 were relapsed/refractory, about 16 treatment-naive and 17 to 18 IGHV unmutated. Findings of the study overall: Public clonotypes (which were uncommon) either contracted or remained stable on treatment.

CDR1 MNHEY and CDR2 SVGAGI come from the germline V gene. This CDR3 is 15 amino acids long. The germline V and J ends were trimmed by 5 bases and 7 bases, with 20 bases remaining between them. A note on this clone: As yet, its antigen is unknown.

Sequencing used immunoSEQ multiplex PCR; TCRdb keeps in-frame clones, though not all of them. The sample consists of 60,000 to 65,000 clones, roughly 50% of them appearing once. The chain carries TRBV6-5 and TRBJ1-2; tentative D call: TRBD1 (5 bases). The material sequenced was PBMCs, taken after 12 months of ibrutinib treatment. This sequence originates from a human donor with chronic lymphocytic leukemia. The CDR3 nucleotides read TGTGCCAGCAGTGGGCGATCAGGGCCCCTGGGTGGCTACACCTTC. Its translation: CASSGRSGPLGGYTF.